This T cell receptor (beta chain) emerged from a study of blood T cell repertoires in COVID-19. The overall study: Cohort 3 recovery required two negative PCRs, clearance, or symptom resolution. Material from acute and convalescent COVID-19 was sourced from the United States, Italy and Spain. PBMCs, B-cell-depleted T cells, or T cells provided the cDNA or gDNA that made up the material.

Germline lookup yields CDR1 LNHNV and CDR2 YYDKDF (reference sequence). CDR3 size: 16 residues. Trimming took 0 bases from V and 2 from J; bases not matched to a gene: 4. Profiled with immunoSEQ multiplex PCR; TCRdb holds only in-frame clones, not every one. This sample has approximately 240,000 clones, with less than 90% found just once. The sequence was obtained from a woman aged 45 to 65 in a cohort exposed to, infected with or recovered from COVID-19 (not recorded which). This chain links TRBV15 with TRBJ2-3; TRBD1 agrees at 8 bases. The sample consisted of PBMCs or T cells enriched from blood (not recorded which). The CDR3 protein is CATSRDRDRPTDTQYF. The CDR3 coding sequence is TGTGCCACCAGCAGAGATAGGGACAGGCCCACAGATACGCAGTATTTT.